Following are 32 T cell receptor beta chains from one sample sequenced in a study of vaccination and CD4 T cells after COVID-19. Their antigen targets remain unknown. An Oncomine TCR Beta short-read assay was used to sequence the DNA from cultured CD4+ T cells. TCRdb re-derived calls from the PCR reads in MiXCR, one entry per CDR3 protein. The table records 11,000 or so distinct CDR3 sequences, roughly 40% of them present only once. Treatment here: roughly ten-day PBMC culture with coronavirus spike peptide pools or control peptides (ViraFEST assay). Sequences were obtained from CD4+ T cells from blood, cultured in vitro. These receptors were taken from a human donor who had recovered from COVID-19.

This clonotype has a handful of counts. V gene TRBV6-5 combines with J gene TRBJ1-1; no firm D call. This CDR3 has 11 amino acids. Per germline, CDR1 MNHEY and CDR2 SVGAGI. V was cut by 2 bases and J by 6 bases, with 4 bases left in between. Here the CDR3 reads CASSYNAEAFF. CDR3 nucleotides: TGTGCCAGCAGTTACAACGCTGAAGCTTTCTTT.

The chain has TRBV7-9 and TRBJ1-6; D gene uncertain. The V and J ends lost 5 bases and 4 bases respectively, with 12 bases between them. Germline V gene lookup returns CDR1 SEHNR and CDR2 FQNEAQ (reference sequence). The CDR3 extends over 15 amino acids. CDR3: CASSPPGFYNSPLHF. DNA of the CDR3: TGTGCCAGCAGCCCGCCGGGATTTTATAATTCACCCCTCCACTTT.

This clonotype was counted a few times. The chain couples TRBV14 to TRBJ1-6; D might be TRBD1 (6 bases). The CDR3 spans 20 residues. Per germline, CDR1 SGHDN and CDR2 FVKESK. V gave up 5 bases and J gave up 1 base, with 24 bases separating them. The DNA for the CDR3 is TGTGCCAGCAGCAGACAGGCTGTAGATTTGGTGGCTTCCTATAATTCACCCCTCCACTTT. The encoded protein is CASSRQAVDLVASYNSPLHF.

This clonotype was recorded a few times. V and J are TRBV7-2 and TRBJ2-3; perhaps TRBD2 as D (6 bases). CDR1 SGHTA and CDR2 FQGNSA come from the germline V gene. The ends were cut back, 5 bases at V and 11 bases at J, with 14 bases in the middle. This CDR3 contains 12 residues. This chain's CDR3 is CASSLSRGGQYF. The CDR3 nucleotides read TGTGCCAGCAGCCTTAGCCGGGGAGGGCAGTATTTT.

The gene calls are TRBV24-1 and TRBJ1-1; maybe TRBD1 (5 bases). The CDR3 consists of 13 residues. V was trimmed by 6 bases and J by 6 bases, leaving 13 bases between them. Germline-derived CDR1 and CDR2 are KGHDR and SFDVKD. CDR3 DNA: TGTGCCACCAGTCGCGGGAGGGGAGCTGAAGCTTTCTTT. It yields the protein CATSRGRGAEAFF.

The chain employs TRBV20-1 and TRBJ1-3, with D maybe TRBD1 (6 bases). Germline-derived CDR1 and CDR2 are DFQATT and SNEGSKA (reference sequence). V was trimmed by 3 bases and J by 2 bases, leaving 11 bases between them. This CDR3 region has 14 residues. The CDR3 spells CSASNRDTGNTIYF. The CDR3 DNA follows: TGCAGTGCTAGTAACAGGGATACTGGAAACACCATATATTTT.

This clonotype was counted a few times. V usage is TRBV10-3 and J usage is TRBJ1-5; 7 bases agree with TRBD1. The V gene end was trimmed by 5 bases and the J gene end by 2 bases; junction bases not matched to a gene: 6. Germline V gene lookup returns CDR1 ENHRY and CDR2 SYGVKD. The CDR3 is made up of 15 amino acids. CDR3 nucleotide sequence: TGTGCCATCAGTCCAGGGGGAACGGGCAATCAGCCCCAGCATTTT. Translated, it gives CAISPGGTGNQPQHF.

This clonotype was seen a handful of times. V usage is TRBV12-3 or TRBV12-4 and J usage is TRBJ2-3; no reliable D call. V lost 5 bases to trimming and J lost 6 bases, with 9 bases between them. CDR3 length equals 12 residues. The CDR3 nucleotides are TGTGCCAGCAGTCCTCTTAAGGATACGCAGTATTTT. Its translation is CASSPLKDTQYF.

This clonotype was recorded once. This chain connects TRBV11-3 to TRBJ2-3, with D possibly being TRBD1 or TRBD2 (5 bases each). The V end was cut by 5 bases, the J end by 6 bases, with 27 bases between. This CDR3 is built from 18 residues. Germline V gene lookup returns CDR1 SGHNT and CDR2 YENEEA. This CDR3 is CASSPHKPGRGLSDTQYF. The CDR3 coding sequence is TGTGCCAGCAGCCCGCACAAACCGGGACGGGGATTATCTGATACGCAGTATTTT.

CDR3 in DNA: TGTGCCAGCAGTTTACAATTTGGGGAACGGAAAGAAGGAAACACCATATATTTT. It translates to CASSLQFGERKEGNTIYF. The chain carries TRBV28 and TRBJ1-3; D is undetermined. The CDR3 has 18 amino acids. CDR1 is MDHEN, CDR2 SYDVKM, per germline. Trimming shortened V by 2 bases and J by 4 bases, and 21 bases separated the two germline ends.

There are a few counts of this clonotype. The chain carries TRBV2 and TRBJ1-1; possibly TRBD1 for D (5 bases). Deletions cut 8 bases from V and 4 bases from J, with 14 bases between. CDR1 is SNHLY and CDR2 is FYNNEI in the germline V gene. CDR3 length equals 13 residues. This CDR3 reads CASQRDGLTEAFF. In DNA form, the CDR3 reads TGTGCCAGCCAAAGGGACGGCCTCACTGAAGCTTTCTTT.

CDR3 protein: CASSLYAGSTDTQYF. The DNA of the CDR3 is TGTGCCAGCAGTTTATATGCAGGGAGCACAGATACGCAGTATTTT. The chain couples TRBV28 to TRBJ2-3, with D perhaps matching TRBD1 (5 bases). Between the trimmed V and J ends, which lost 1 base and 0 bases, there was a span of 8 bases. There are 15 residues in the CDR3. CDR1 MDHEN and CDR2 SYDVKM come from the germline V gene.

This rearrangement joins TRBV6-4 to TRBJ2-2; D assignment may be TRBD1 or TRBD2 (5 bases each). CDR1 and CDR2 (germline): MRHNA, SNTAGT. The CDR3 length is 16 residues. The V gene lost 4 bases and the J gene lost 0 bases, with 12 bases spanning the gap. The CDR3 spells CASSVEGNSNTGELFF. The CDR3 DNA sequence: TGTGCCAGCAGTGTTGAGGGGAACTCGAACACCGGGGAGCTGTTTTTT.

This clonotype qualifies as medium-sized. V gene TRBV6-5 combines with J gene TRBJ1-5; no definite D call. The CDR3 loop spans 14 amino acids. The V gene's germline CDR1 is MNHEY and CDR2 SVGAGI. Trimming removed 2 bases at V and 4 bases at J, with 9 bases between. The CDR3 DNA reads TGTGCCAGCAGTTACGCGGGGTATAATCAGCCCCAGCATTTT. This encodes CASSYAGYNQPQHF.

There are a few counts of this clonotype. V gene TRBV10-3 combines with J gene TRBJ2-5, with D perhaps given as TRBD1 or TRBD2 (5 bases each). This CDR3 spans 13 amino acids. V was trimmed by 6 bases and J by 2 bases, leaving 10 bases between them. The germline V gene has CDR1 ENHRY and CDR2 SYGVKD. The CDR3 DNA reads as TGTGCCATCAGAGGGGACGGTCAAGAGACCCAGTACTTC. It encodes CAIRGDGQETQYF.

The V call is TRBV18, the J call TRBJ1-1, with TRBD1 matching 7 bases. Germline-derived CDR1 and CDR2 are KGHSH and LQKENI. J gave up 3 bases and V 6 bases, and 4 bases lay outside the gene matches. The CDR3 loop spans 13 amino acids. The CDR3 here is CASSFDRDTEAFF. For the CDR3, the DNA is TGTGCCAGCTCCTTTGACAGGGACACTGAAGCTTTCTTT.

V and J are TRBV28 and TRBJ1-5; D is undetermined. The CDR3 covers 15 residues. Trimming left V 3 bases short and J 2 bases short, with 11 bases between. Germline assignment: CDR1 MDHEN and CDR2 SYDVKM. This CDR3 is CASSLVVKGNQPQHF. CDR3 DNA sequence: TGTGCCAGCAGTTTGGTGGTAAAGGGCAATCAGCCCCAGCATTTT.

This clonotype has just a few counts. The chain couples TRBV4-3 to TRBJ2-3; 7 nucleotides agree with TRBD2. Germline CDR1 LGHNA, CDR2 YSLEER. After removal of 0 bases from V and 2 bases from J, the junction contained 8 bases not matched to a gene. The CDR3 has 17 residues. The CDR3 loop is CASSQDPGGNSTDTQYF. CDR3 bases: TGCGCCAGCAGCCAAGACCCCGGGGGGAATTCCACAGATACGCAGTATTTT.

The chain links TRBV11-2 to TRBJ1-1; D is unclear. Trimming removed 5 bases at V and 11 bases at J, with 18 bases between. Germline CDR1 SGHAT, CDR2 FQNNGV. The CDR3 is made up of 13 amino acids. CDR3 residues: CASSPAGPVAAFF. The CDR3 region has the DNA TGTGCCAGCAGCCCAGCGGGCCCGGTGGCGGCTTTCTTT.

The CDR3 protein is CSARRSGLAGGPGETQYF. For the CDR3, the DNA is TGCAGTGCTAGACGATCGGGACTAGCGGGAGGGCCCGGGGAGACCCAGTACTTC. The chain has TRBV20-1 and TRBJ2-5, with 16 nucleotides matching TRBD2. Germline CDR1 reads DFQATT; CDR2 reads SNEGSKA (reference sequence). CDR3 length: 18 residues. V was pared by 2 bases and J by 5 bases, with 11 bases of the junction left unmatched.

V usage is TRBV12-3 or TRBV12-4 and J usage is TRBJ2-7; 11 positions agree with TRBD2. The J segment lost 0 bases and the V segment lost 3 bases, leaving 1 base of the junction unmatched. There are 15 residues in the CDR3. CDR3 sequence: CASSFSGGASYEQYF. CDR3 DNA sequence: TGTGCCAGCAGTTTTAGCGGGGGGGCCTCCTACGAGCAGTACTTC.

The chain recombines TRBV28 with TRBJ2-1; 10 bases fit TRBD2. Germline loops: CDR1 MDHEN, CDR2 SYDVKM. Germline trimming cut 3 bases from V and 9 bases from J; bases unmatched to any gene: 8. This CDR3 is 15 amino acids long. The CDR3 sequence: CASSFVLAGGGEQFF. Here the CDR3 DNA reads TGTGCCAGCAGTTTTGTTTTAGCGGGGGGTGGTGAGCAGTTCTTC.

This sequence joins TRBV27 and TRBJ2-5; no clear D. This CDR3 is built from 14 residues. Germline V CDR1 and CDR2: MNHEY, SMNVEV (reference sequence). V was pared by 4 bases and J by 5 bases, with 14 bases between. This CDR3 reads CASSSQPFGETQYF. In DNA, the CDR3 is TGTGCCAGCAGTTCACAGCCTTTTGGGGAGACCCAGTACTTC.

The rearrangement uses TRBV15 and TRBJ1-5, with D uncertain. CDR1 LNHNV and CDR2 YYDKDF come from the germline V gene (reference sequence). This CDR3 contains 14 residues. Trimming removed 1 base at V and 1 base at J, with 5 bases between. The CDR3 nucleotides read TGTGCCACCAGCAGAGGGCTGAGCAATCAGCCCCAGCATTTT. Its translation: CATSRGLSNQPQHF. Full variable domain (outside the CDR3, taken from reference TRBV15 and TRBJ1-5): DAMVIQNPRYQVTQFGKPVTLSCSQTLNHNVMYWYQQKSSQAPKLLFHYYDKDFNNEADTPDNFQSRRPNTSFCFLDIRSPGLGDTAMYLCATSRGLSNQPQHFGDGTRLSIL.

The V call is TRBV7-2, the J call TRBJ2-1; D assignment may be TRBD1 or TRBD2 (5 bases each). The V gene's germline CDR1 is SGHTA and CDR2 FQGNSA. V lost 5 bases and J 8 bases, leaving 19 bases between the germline ends. The CDR3 spans 15 residues. CDR3 protein: CASSNTGTKVDEQFF. The CDR3 nucleotides read TGTGCCAGCAGCAATACCGGGACGAAAGTCGATGAGCAGTTCTTC. The complete variable domain, with remaining parts taken from reference TRBV7-2 and TRBJ2-1, reads GAGVSQSPSNKVTEKGKDVELRCDPISGHTALYWYRQSLGQGLEFLIYFQGNSAPDKSGLPSDRFSAERTGGSVSTLTIQRTQQEDSAVYLCASSNTGTKVDEQFFGPGTRLTVL.

V is TRBV11-3 and J is TRBJ2-2, with TRBD1 as a possible D gene (5 bases). This CDR3 contains 13 residues. Trimming shortened V by 5 bases and J by 4 bases, and 8 bases separated the two germline ends. Looked up from germline, CDR1 is SGHNT and CDR2 is YENEEA. DNA of the CDR3: TGTGCCAGCAGCCCCCAGGGCACCGGGGAGCTGTTTTTT. It specifies CASSPQGTGELFF.

The sample holds a few counts of this clonotype. The chain uses TRBV20-1 and TRBJ1-2; D gene uncertain. The V end was cut by 3 bases, the J end by 0 bases, with 8 bases between. CDR3 length: 13 amino acids. Germline CDR1 is DFQATT and CDR2 is SNEGSKA (reference sequence). CDR3 DNA sequence: TGCAGTGCTAGCAAGGGCTCTAACTATGGCTACACCTTC. It translates to CSASKGSNYGYTF.

The rearrangement links TRBV7-8 to TRBJ1-3; no reliable D call. The CDR3 runs to 14 residues. Germline loops: CDR1 SGHVS, CDR2 FQNEAQ. V lost 5 bases to trimming and J lost 1 base, with 9 bases between them. In DNA form, the CDR3 reads TGTGCCAGCAGCCCGGATCGTTCTGGAAACACCATATATTTT. Its translation: CASSPDRSGNTIYF.

This clonotype was detected a few times. This chain links TRBV27 with TRBJ2-2, with a tentative D call TRBD1 (6 bases). The CDR3 covers 15 residues. Per germline, CDR1 MNHEY and CDR2 SMNVEV (reference sequence). Trimming removed 6 bases from V and 6 bases from J, with 17 bases in between. The CDR3 region has the DNA TGTGCCAGCAGAAACCTCCAGGGGTGGGCCGGGGAGCTGTTTTTT. Protein: CASRNLQGWAGELFF.

The chain couples TRBV2 to TRBJ2-1; D might be TRBD1 (6 bases). The CDR3 covers 15 residues. Germline V lookup: CDR1 SNHLY, CDR2 FYNNEI. Trimming removed 4 bases from V and 4 bases from J, with 14 bases in between. This CDR3 reads CASSVQGIGYNEQFF. In DNA form, the CDR3 reads TGTGCCAGCAGTGTCCAGGGGATCGGATACAATGAGCAGTTCTTC.

The chain combines TRBV5-6 with TRBJ2-3, with D maybe TRBD2 (7 bases). CDR1 and CDR2 (germline): SGHDT, YYEEEE. The V end lost 0 bases, the J end lost 3 bases, and 11 bases lay between the germline ends. The length of the CDR3 is 15 residues. CDR3 residues: CASSLAKGGTDTQYF. The CDR3 DNA reads TGTGCCAGCAGCTTGGCCAAGGGGGGGACAGATACGCAGTATTTT.

The gene calls are TRBV29-1 and TRBJ1-2; 7 nucleotides agree with TRBD1. The CDR3 is 13 amino acids. V shed 3 bases and J 7 bases; nucleotides not matched to a gene: 8. Germline loops: CDR1 SQVTM, CDR2 ANQGSEA. The CDR3: CSVDTGDLSGYTF. Written as DNA, the CDR3 is TGCAGCGTTGATACAGGGGACCTCAGTGGCTACACCTTC.